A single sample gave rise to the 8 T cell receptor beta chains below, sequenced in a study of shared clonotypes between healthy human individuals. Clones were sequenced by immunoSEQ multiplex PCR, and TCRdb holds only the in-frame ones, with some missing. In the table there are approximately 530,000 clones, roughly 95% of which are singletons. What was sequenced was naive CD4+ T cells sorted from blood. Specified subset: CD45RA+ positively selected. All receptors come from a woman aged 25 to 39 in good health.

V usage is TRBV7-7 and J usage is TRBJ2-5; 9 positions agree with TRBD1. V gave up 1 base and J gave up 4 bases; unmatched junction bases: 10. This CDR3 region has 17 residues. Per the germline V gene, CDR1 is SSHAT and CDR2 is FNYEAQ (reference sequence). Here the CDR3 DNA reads TGTGCCAGCAGCTTAGGGTCCGGACAGGGGTCTGGAGAGACCCAGTACTTC. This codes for CASSLGSGQGSGETQYF.

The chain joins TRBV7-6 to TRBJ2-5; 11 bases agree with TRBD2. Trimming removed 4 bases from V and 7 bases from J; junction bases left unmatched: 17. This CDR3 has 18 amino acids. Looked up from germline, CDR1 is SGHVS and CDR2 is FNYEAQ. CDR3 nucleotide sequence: TGTGCCAGCAGCTCCCCATATGTAGCGGGAGGGAAGTTAGGGACCCAGTACTTC. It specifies CASSSPYVAGGKLGTQYF.

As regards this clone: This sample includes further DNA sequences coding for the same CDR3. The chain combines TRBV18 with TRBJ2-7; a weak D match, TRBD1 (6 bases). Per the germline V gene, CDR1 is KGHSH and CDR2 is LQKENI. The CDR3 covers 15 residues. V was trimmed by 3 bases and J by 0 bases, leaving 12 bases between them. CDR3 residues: CASSPNRDSSYEQYF. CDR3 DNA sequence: TGTGCCAGCTCACCCAACAGGGATAGCTCCTACGAGCAGTACTTC.

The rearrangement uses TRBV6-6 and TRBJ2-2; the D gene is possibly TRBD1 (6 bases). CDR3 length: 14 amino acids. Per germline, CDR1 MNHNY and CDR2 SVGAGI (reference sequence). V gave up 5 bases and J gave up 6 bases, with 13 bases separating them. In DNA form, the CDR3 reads TGTGCCAGCAGTCCCCCGACAGGCCCCGGGGAGCTGTTTTTT. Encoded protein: CASSPPTGPGELFF.

CDR3 DNA: TGTGCCAGCAGCTTAGGAAACACGGGACTAGCGGGAGACACAGATACGCAGTATTTT. Its translation is CASSLGNTGLAGDTDTQYF. The chain has TRBV7-9 and TRBJ2-3; 14 bases agree with TRBD2. Germline V gene data show CDR1 as SEHNR and CDR2 as FQNEAQ (reference sequence). This CDR3 is 19 amino acids long. V trimming: 1 base; J trimming: 2 bases; junction bases outside the gene matches: 8.

In DNA form, the CDR3 reads TGTGCCAGCTCAGTTCGAACAGGGGACACTGAAGCTTTCTTT. As protein: CASSVRTGDTEAFF. V usage is TRBV18 and J usage is TRBJ1-1, with 7 positions matching TRBD1. CDR3 size: 14 residues. J was trimmed by 3 bases and V by 5 bases; bases with no gene match: 6. The germline CDR1 and CDR2 sequences are KGHSH and LQKENI.

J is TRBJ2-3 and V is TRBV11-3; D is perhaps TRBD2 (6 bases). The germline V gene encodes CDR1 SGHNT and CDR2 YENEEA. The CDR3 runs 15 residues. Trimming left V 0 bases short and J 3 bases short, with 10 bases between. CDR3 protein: CASSLDSGETDTQYF. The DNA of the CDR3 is TGTGCCAGCAGCTTAGATTCGGGAGAAACAGATACGCAGTATTTT. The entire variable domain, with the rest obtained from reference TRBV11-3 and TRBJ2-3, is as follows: EAGVVQSPRYKIIEKKQPVAFWCNPISGHNTLYWYLQNLGQGPELLIRYENEEAVDDSQLPKDRFSAERLKGVDSTLKIQPAELGDSAVYLCASSLDSGETDTQYFGPGTRLTVL.

CDR3 protein: CASSYKVSNQPQHF. The CDR3 region has the DNA TGTGCCAGCAGTTATAAGGTTAGCAATCAGCCCCAGCATTTT. V and J are TRBV6-5 and TRBJ1-5; D not resolved. This CDR3 region has 14 residues. CDR1 and CDR2 from the germline V gene are MNHEY and SVGAGI. Between the trimmed V and J ends, which lost 3 bases and 0 bases, there was a span of 6 bases.